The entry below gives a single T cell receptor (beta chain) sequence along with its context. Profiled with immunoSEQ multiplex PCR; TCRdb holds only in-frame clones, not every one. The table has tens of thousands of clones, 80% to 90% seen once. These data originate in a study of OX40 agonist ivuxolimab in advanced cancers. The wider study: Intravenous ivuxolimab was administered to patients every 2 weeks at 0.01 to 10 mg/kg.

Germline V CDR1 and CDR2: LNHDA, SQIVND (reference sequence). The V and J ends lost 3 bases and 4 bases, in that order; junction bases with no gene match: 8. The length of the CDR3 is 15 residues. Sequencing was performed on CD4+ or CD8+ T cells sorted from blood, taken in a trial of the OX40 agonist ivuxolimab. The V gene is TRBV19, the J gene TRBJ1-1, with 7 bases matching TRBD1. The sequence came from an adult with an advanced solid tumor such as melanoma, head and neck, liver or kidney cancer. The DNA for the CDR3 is TGTGCCAGTAGTATCATAGGGGGCGGCGGCACTGAAGCTTTCTTT. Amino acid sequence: CASSIIGGGGTEAFF. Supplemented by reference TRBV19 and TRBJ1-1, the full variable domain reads DGGITQSPKYLFRKEGQNVTLSCEQNLNHDAMYWYRQDPGQGLRLIYYSQIVNDFQKGDIAEGYSVSREKKESFPLTVTSAQKNPTAFYLCASSIIGGGGTEAFFGQGTRLTVV.